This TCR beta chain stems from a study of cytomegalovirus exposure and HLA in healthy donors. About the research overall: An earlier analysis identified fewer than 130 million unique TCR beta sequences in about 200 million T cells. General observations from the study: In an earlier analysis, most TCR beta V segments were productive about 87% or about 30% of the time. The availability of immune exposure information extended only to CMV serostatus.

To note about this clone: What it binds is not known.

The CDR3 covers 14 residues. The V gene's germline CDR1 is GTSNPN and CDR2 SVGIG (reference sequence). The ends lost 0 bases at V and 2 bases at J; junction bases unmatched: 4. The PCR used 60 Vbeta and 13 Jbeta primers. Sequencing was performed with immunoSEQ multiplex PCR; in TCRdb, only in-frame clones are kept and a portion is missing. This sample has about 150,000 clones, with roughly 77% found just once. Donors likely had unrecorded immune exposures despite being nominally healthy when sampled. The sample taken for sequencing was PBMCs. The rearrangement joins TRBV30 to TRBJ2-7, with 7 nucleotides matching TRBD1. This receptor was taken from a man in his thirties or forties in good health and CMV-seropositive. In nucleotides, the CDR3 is TGTGCCTGGAGTGTATCCGGGACAGCCTACGAGCAGTACTTC. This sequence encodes CAWSVSGTAYEQYF.